A single sample is the source of the 22 T cell receptor beta chains below, sequenced in a study of breast tumors, draining lymph nodes, adjacent tissues. TCRdb fed the multiplex PCR reads into MiXCR, producing one record per CDR3 protein. This sample yields more than 7,500 distinct CDR3 sequences, of which 65% to 75% are seen a single time; under 50% belongs to the top ten. Specimen: tumor-adjacent breast tissue. These receptor sequences come from a female donor with breast cancer. Some clones in this sample may be carry-over from other donors' samples.

V and J are TRBV20-1 and TRBJ2-5; D ambiguous. Germline values: CDR1 DFQATT, CDR2 SNEGSKA (reference sequence). Deletions cut 1 base from V and 2 bases from J, with 8 bases between. The CDR3 loop spans 13 amino acids. CDR3 loop: CSARGGKQETQYF. The CDR3 region has the DNA TGCAGTGCTAGAGGGGGAAAACAAGAGACCCAGTACTTC.

The chain has TRBV10-1 and TRBJ2-1; 8 nucleotides line up with TRBD2. Unmatched junction bases numbered 4, after V lost 2 bases and J lost 4 bases. The CDR3 contains 15 residues. The germline V gene has CDR1 WNHNN and CDR2 SYGVQD (reference sequence). This CDR3 is CASSERRGAYNEQFF. CDR3 DNA sequence: TGCGCCAGCAGTGAGCGGCGGGGGGCATACAATGAGCAGTTCTTC.

V and J are TRBV20-1 and TRBJ2-7; the D is unclear. This CDR3 contains 14 residues. Germline V CDR1 and CDR2: DFQATT, SNEGSKA (reference sequence). V was clipped by 4 bases and J by 4 bases, with 17 bases between them. This chain's CDR3 is CSATFQSAVYEQYF. The CDR3 bases are TGCAGTGCTACCTTTCAGAGTGCAGTTTACGAGCAGTACTTC.

The chain links TRBV5-1 to TRBJ1-4; D is perhaps TRBD1 (5 bases). V was trimmed by 4 bases and J by 4 bases, leaving 11 bases between them. There are 14 residues in the CDR3. From germline, CDR1 is SGHRS and CDR2 YFSETQ. The chain's CDR3 is CASSIGTDNEKLFF. The CDR3 coding sequence is TGCGCCAGCAGCATCGGGACGGATAATGAAAAACTGTTTTTT.

This clonotype was found many times. The chain joins TRBV19 to TRBJ2-5; 8 positions agree with TRBD1. Germline CDR1 LNHDA, CDR2 SQIVND (reference sequence). Losses at the gene ends were 5 bases for V and 7 bases for J; bases not matched to a gene: 3. CDR3 length equals 12 residues. CDR3 DNA sequence: TGTGCCAGTAGTGCCGACAGGGGGACCCAGTACTTC. Protein: CASSADRGTQYF. The whole variable domain, filled in from reference TRBV19 and TRBJ2-5, reads DGGITQSPKYLFRKEGQNVTLSCEQNLNHDAMYWYRQDPGQGLRLIYYSQIVNDFQKGDIAEGYSVSREKKESFPLTVTSAQKNPTAFYLCASSADRGTQYFGPGTRLLVL.

By sample share, this clonotype is medium-sized. The CDR3 DNA reads TGTGCCAGCAGTTTGGACCCCCGGGTTGATGGCTACACCTTC. Its protein product is CASSLDPRVDGYTF. J is TRBJ1-2 and V is TRBV12-3 or TRBV12-4; D is uncertain. With 3 bases removed from V and 6 bases from J, the gap between germline ends came to 14 bases. The CDR3 spans 14 residues.

This clonotype showed up just a few times. V and J are TRBV2 and TRBJ2-3; no clear D. Trimming took 8 bases from V and 0 from J, leaving 3 bases between them. The CDR3 sequence is 11 residues long. Germline V CDR1 and CDR2: SNHLY, FYNNEI. As DNA, the CDR3 is TGTGCCAGCTCTAGCACAGATACGCAGTATTTT. Encoded protein: CASSSTDTQYF.

This clonotype is large. The chain combines TRBV20-1 with TRBJ2-1; TRBD2 aligns across 9 bases. CDR3 size: 14 residues. With V trimmed by 6 bases and J by 7 bases, 10 bases remained unmatched. Germline V gives CDR1 DFQATT, CDR2 SNEGSKA (reference sequence). The CDR3 sequence: CSARGRGGLNEQFF. CDR3 nucleotide sequence: TGCAGTGCAAGGGGGCGGGGGGGCCTTAATGAGCAGTTCTTC.

The chain carries TRBV2 and TRBJ1-4, with 7 nucleotides matching TRBD1. The CDR3 covers 15 residues. CDR1 and CDR2 from the germline V gene are SNHLY and FYNNEI. The J segment lost 5 bases and the V segment lost 5 bases, leaving 8 bases of the junction unmatched. The CDR3 DNA follows: TGTGCCAGCAGTAATAACAGGGGCGGCAATGAAAAACTGTTTTTT. Translated, it gives CASSNNRGGNEKLFF. Full variable domain (rest looked up from reference TRBV2 and TRBJ1-4): EPEVTQTPSHQVTQMGQEVILRCVPISNHLYFYWYRQILGQKVEFLVSFYNNEISEKSEIFDDQFSVERPDGSNFTLKIRSTKLEDSAMYFCASSNNRGGNEKLFFGSGTQLSVL.

This clonotype showed up just once. The chain has TRBV12-3 or TRBV12-4 and TRBJ2-7; tentatively, D is TRBD1 or TRBD2 (5 bases each). V was shortened by 9 bases and J by 4 bases, with 13 bases between the two germline ends. The CDR3 totals 12 residues. The CDR3 sequence is CASKGRSYEQYF. CDR3 coding DNA: TGTGCCAGTAAGGGACGTTCTTACGAGCAGTACTTC.

J is TRBJ2-1 and V is TRBV11-2, with 8 bases that match TRBD2. CDR1 is SGHAT and CDR2 is FQNNGV in the germline V gene. The CDR3 is made up of 13 amino acids. Losses at the gene ends were 3 bases for V and 10 bases for J; bases not matched to a gene: 5. The DNA for the CDR3 is TGTGCCAGCAGCTTCGAACTAGCGGCCGAGCAGTTCTTC. Translation: CASSFELAAEQFF. The entire variable domain, with the rest obtained from reference TRBV11-2 and TRBJ2-1, is as follows: EAGVAQSPRYKIIEKRQSVAFWCNPISGHATLYWYQQILGQGPKLLIQFQNNGVVDDSQLPKDRFSAERLKGVDSTLKIQPAKLEDSAVYLCASSFELAAEQFFGPGTRLTVL.

The count of this clonotype is one. The DNA for the CDR3 is TGTGCCAGCAGCTTAGAGACAGGGTTCGAGCAGTACTTC. Residues: CASSLETGFEQYF. The V and J genes are TRBV7-2 and TRBJ2-7; 7 nucleotides match TRBD1. The germline V gene encodes CDR1 SGHTA and CDR2 FQGNSA. This CDR3 is built from 13 residues. With V trimmed by 1 base and J by 6 bases, 3 bases remained unmatched.

This clonotype qualifies as large (0.1 to 1%). J is TRBJ2-3 and V is TRBV7-4; 7 bases are shared with TRBD1. The germline gives CDR1 SGHVT, CDR2 SQSDAQ. There are 17 residues in the CDR3. V shed 5 bases, J shed 2 bases, and the junction held 13 bases outside the gene matches. The CDR3 spells CASSSRTGPRPTDTQYF. The CDR3 DNA sequence: TGTGCCAGCAGCAGCCGGACAGGCCCGAGGCCCACAGATACGCAGTATTTT. Variable domain in full (rest from reference TRBV7-4 and TRBJ2-3): GAGVSQSPRYKVAKRGRDVALRCDSISGHVTLYWYRQTLGQGSEVLTYSQSDAQRDKSGRPSGRFSAERPERSVSTLKIQRTEQGDSAVYLCASSSRTGPRPTDTQYFGPGTRLTVL.

This clonotype has a single count. A junction end diverges from the germline sequence, so it may reflect a read error. The chain couples TRBV11-1 to TRBJ1-6, with a tentative D call TRBD1 (5 bases). The CDR3 contains 14 residues. Germline V lookup: CDR1 SGHAT, CDR2 FQDESV (reference sequence). The CDR3 nucleotides are TGCGCCAGCAGCAACCGGGACGATAATTCACCCCTCCACTTT. Translating it yields CASSNRDDNSPLHF.

The chain combines TRBV7-9 with TRBJ1-2, with 7 bases fitting TRBD1. The junction had 9 bases not matched to a gene; V was cut back by 4 bases and J by 1 base. The CDR3 sequence is 16 residues long. CDR1 is SEHNR, CDR2 FQNEAQ, per germline (reference sequence). The CDR3 region is CASSSEGTAYNYGYTF. The CDR3 DNA sequence: TGTGCCAGCAGCTCGGAAGGGACAGCTTATAACTATGGCTACACCTTC.

This rearrangement joins TRBV7-2 to TRBJ2-3; 7 bases match TRBD2. Germline CDR1 is SGHTA and CDR2 is FQGNSA. The V segment lost 4 bases and the J segment 6 bases; nucleotides outside the gene matches: 4. This CDR3 is built from 13 residues. The chain's CDR3 is CASSWGEGDTQYF. CDR3 nucleotides: TGTGCCAGCAGCTGGGGGGAGGGCGATACGCAGTATTTT.

This chain uses TRBV7-9 with TRBJ2-1, with D perhaps TRBD1 or TRBD2 (5 bases each). The CDR3 spans 13 residues. V shed 6 bases and J shed 10 bases, with 16 bases lying between them. Germline V gene lookup returns CDR1 SEHNR and CDR2 FQNEAQ (reference sequence). The CDR3 sequence: CASRKGPGEEQFF. The CDR3 region has the DNA TGTGCCAGCAGAAAGGGACCCGGGGAAGAGCAGTTCTTC.

The rearrangement links TRBV2 to TRBJ1-6; D perhaps matches TRBD1 (5 bases). The CDR3 spans 15 residues. Per the germline V gene, CDR1 is SNHLY and CDR2 is FYNNEI. The V and J ends lost 7 bases and 2 bases respectively, with 12 bases between them. CDR3 nucleotide sequence: TGTGCCAGCACCGCGACAGAGCCCTATAATTCACCCCTCCACTTT. It specifies CASTATEPYNSPLHF.

This clonotype is classed as large (0.1 to 1%). The J gene is TRBJ2-7, the V gene TRBV14; D gene unclear. The CDR3 is 12 amino acids. Germline V gives CDR1 SGHDN, CDR2 FVKESK. Between the trimmed V and J ends, which lost 0 bases and 3 bases, there was a span of 3 bases. CDR3 bases: TGTGCCAGCAGCCAAGACAGCTACGAGCAGTACTTC. This gives the protein CASSQDSYEQYF.

The chain carries TRBV5-4 and TRBJ2-3, with TRBD2 matching over 12 bases. The CDR3 runs to 15 residues. J lost 3 bases, V lost 4 bases, and 3 bases had no gene match. CDR1 is SGHNT and CDR2 is YYREEE in the germline V gene (reference sequence). The CDR3 DNA follows: TGTGCCAGCAGCAGGACTAGCGGGATAACAGATACGCAGTATTTT. It translates to CASSRTSGITDTQYF.

The rearrangement joins TRBV19 to TRBJ2-7, with 10 bases identical to TRBD2. V dropped 5 bases and J dropped 4; count of bases not matched to a gene: 8. CDR3 size: 15 residues. Germline assignment: CDR1 LNHDA and CDR2 SQIVND (reference sequence). CDR3 nucleotides: TGTGCCAGTAGTCCTAGCGGGAGCGAAACTTACGAGCAGTACTTC. This sequence encodes CASSPSGSETYEQYF.

This CDR3 reads CASTNDRGFQGYGYTF. The CDR3 nucleotides read TGTGCCAGCACTAACGACAGGGGGTTTCAAGGCTATGGCTACACCTTC. V and J are TRBV6-1 and TRBJ1-2; 9 bases fit TRBD1. V trimming: 7 bases; J trimming: 4 bases; junction bases outside the gene matches: 13. This CDR3 has 16 residues. Germline loops: CDR1 MNHNS, CDR2 SASEGT.